Shown below are 25 T cell receptor beta chains from a single sample sequenced in a study of technical replicates of blood from a handful of donors. The protocol was immunoSEQ multiplex PCR, while the TCRdb copy is restricted to in-frame clones and leaves out a portion. Among some 14,000 clones listed, around 83% were seen once. Source material: PBMCs. These receptors originate from a human donor in good health.

The CDR3 is CASYRLATGTQYF. The DNA for the CDR3 is TGTGCCAGCTACAGACTAGCGACGGGCACGCAGTATTTT. The genes are TRBV28 and TRBJ2-3; 8 bases are shared with TRBD2. V lost 8 bases to trimming and J lost 9 bases; unmatched junction nucleotides: 10. CDR1 is MDHEN and CDR2 is SYDVKM in the germline V gene. The CDR3 runs to 13 residues.

The chain combines TRBV5-6 with TRBJ2-2; D might be TRBD2 (6 bases). CDR1 is SGHDT, CDR2 YYEEEE, per germline. This CDR3 is built from 15 residues. V lost 4 bases to trimming and J lost 0 bases, with 10 bases between them. The CDR3 coding sequence is TGTGCCAGCAGCCGGGGGATGCCGAACACCGGGGAGCTGTTTTTT. Its translation is CASSRGMPNTGELFF.

The J gene is TRBJ2-2, the V gene TRBV7-3; TRBD2 matches 11 bases. This CDR3 comprises 16 residues. J lost 5 bases, V lost 4 bases, and 6 bases had no gene match. The germline V gene encodes CDR1 SGHTA and CDR2 FQGTGA. The CDR3 DNA reads as TGTGCCAGCAGCTCACTAGCGGGAGAATTAACCGGGGAGCTGTTTTTT. It specifies CASSSLAGELTGELFF.

This rearrangement joins TRBV5-4 to TRBJ2-7, with TRBD2 matching over 11 bases. Germline V gene sequence: CDR1 SGHNT, CDR2 YYREEE (reference sequence). This CDR3 has 15 amino acids. The V gene end was trimmed by 1 base and the J gene end by 3 bases; junction bases not matched to a gene: 3. CDR3 bases: TGTGCCAGCAGCTTGAAACTAGCGGGGGACTACGAGCAGTACTTC. Translation gives CASSLKLAGDYEQYF.

The chain carries TRBV19 and TRBJ2-7; 9 bases map to TRBD2. CDR3 length equals 17 residues. The germline gives CDR1 LNHDA, CDR2 SQIVND (reference sequence). The V and J ends lost 5 bases and 0 bases, in that order; junction bases with no gene match: 11. The DNA for the CDR3 is TGTGCCAGTAGTCGCCTAGCGGGAAGCTCCGACTCCTACGAGCAGTACTTC. Its translation: CASSRLAGSSDSYEQYF.

This chain uses TRBV27 with TRBJ1-1; no definite D call. CDR3 length equals 15 residues. Trimming removed 0 bases from V and 1 base from J, with 9 bases in between. From germline, CDR1 is MNHEY and CDR2 SMNVEV (reference sequence). The CDR3 here is CASSLSRVGNTEAFF. CDR3 DNA: TGTGCCAGCAGTTTATCCCGGGTTGGGAACACTGAAGCTTTCTTT.

The V call is TRBV7-9, the J call TRBJ2-1; possibly TRBD2 for D (6 bases). V gave up 1 base and J gave up 7 bases, with 11 bases separating them. Germline V gene data show CDR1 as SEHNR and CDR2 as FQNEAQ (reference sequence). This CDR3 is built from 14 residues. Written as DNA, the CDR3 is TGTGCCAGCAGCTTAGTTGGGCGGGATAATGAGCAGTTCTTC. Translation: CASSLVGRDNEQFF.

This clone appeared a few times. The CDR3 region is CSAHRGANYGYTF. The DNA of the CDR3 is TGCAGCGCTCACAGGGGAGCTAACTATGGCTACACCTTC. The chain recombines TRBV29-1 with TRBJ1-2, with 7 positions matching TRBD1. V was clipped by 7 bases and J by 0 bases; unmatched bases: 5. CDR3 length: 13 residues. Germline assignment: CDR1 SQVTM and CDR2 ANQGSEA.

V gene TRBV28 combines with J gene TRBJ1-2; D gene ambiguous. Between the trimmed V and J ends, which lost 4 bases and 1 base, there was a span of 7 bases. Germline V gene lookup returns CDR1 MDHEN and CDR2 SYDVKM. The CDR3 runs to 13 residues. CDR3 bases: TGTGCCAGCAGTTCTACTCATAACTATGGCTACACCTTC. This sequence encodes CASSSTHNYGYTF.

The chain is built from TRBV6-5 and TRBJ2-3; 10 positions match TRBD2. CDR3 size: 14 residues. The V and J ends lost 6 bases and 2 bases, in that order; junction bases with no gene match: 2. The germline V gene encodes CDR1 MNHEY and CDR2 SVGAGI. The CDR3 protein is CASRTSGTTDTQYF. The CDR3 bases are TGTGCCAGCAGAACTAGCGGGACCACAGATACGCAGTATTTT.

The chain recombines TRBV6-5 with TRBJ1-2; TRBD1 matches 10 bases. The CDR3 is 16 amino acids. CDR1 is MNHEY and CDR2 is SVGAGI in the germline V gene. With 0 bases clipped from V and 2 bases from J, the junction kept 3 bases outside the gene matches. The DNA of the CDR3 is TGTGCCAGCAGTTACTCGAGGACAGGGGGGAACTATGGCTACACCTTC. The encoded protein is CASSYSRTGGNYGYTF.

J is TRBJ2-7 and V is TRBV2; 7 bases match TRBD1. With V trimmed by 6 bases and J by 3 bases, 2 bases remained unmatched. The CDR3 is 12 amino acids. Per the germline V gene, CDR1 is SNHLY and CDR2 is FYNNEI. CDR3 loop: CASRPGGYEQYF. The CDR3 region has the DNA TGTGCCAGCAGGCCAGGGGGCTACGAGCAGTACTTC.

The chain combines TRBV2 with TRBJ2-1, with D possibly being TRBD1 (5 bases). Trimming pared 10 bases from V and 7 bases from J, leaving 8 bases between. Germline V gene lookup returns CDR1 SNHLY and CDR2 FYNNEI. The CDR3 contains 10 residues. The CDR3 DNA sequence: TGTGCCATTCAGGGAAATGAGCAGTTCTTC. Its protein is CAIQGNEQFF.

This sequence joins TRBV10-1 and TRBJ2-3, with 8 bases identical to TRBD2. Unmatched junction bases numbered 11, after V lost 0 bases and J lost 0 bases. Per germline, CDR1 WNHNN and CDR2 SYGVQD (reference sequence). CDR3 length equals 19 residues. CDR3 DNA sequence: TGCGCCAGCAGTGAGTCGACAATGAGCGGGAGAGCTAGCACAGATACGCAGTATTTT. It yields the protein CASSESTMSGRASTDTQYF.

The J gene is TRBJ1-2, the V gene TRBV2; TRBD1 is a possible D gene (6 bases). Germline CDR1 reads SNHLY; CDR2 reads FYNNEI. This CDR3 has 12 amino acids. V gave up 4 bases and J gave up 8 bases, with 11 bases separating them. CDR3 residues: CASSVDRLGYTF. The CDR3 DNA reads TGTGCCAGCAGTGTTGACAGGCTGGGCTACACCTTC.

This clone appeared a few times. The chain uses TRBV10-3 and TRBJ1-2; the D gene is possibly TRBD1 (5 bases). Germline V gene data show CDR1 as ENHRY and CDR2 as SYGVKD. The CDR3 spans 13 residues. V lost 3 bases and J 6 bases, leaving 11 bases between the germline ends. The CDR3 nucleotides read TGTGCCATCAGTGATAGGGGCTCCGATGGCTACACCTTC. This translates into CAISDRGSDGYTF.

The chain carries TRBV7-2 and TRBJ2-1, with D possibly matching TRBD1 (6 bases). Germline V gives CDR1 SGHTA, CDR2 FQGNSA. The length of the CDR3 is 19 residues. V dropped 3 bases and J dropped 2 bases, with 23 bases sitting between them. CDR3 residues: CASSFTHFQRGITYNEQFF. The CDR3 DNA reads TGTGCCAGCAGCTTTACCCATTTTCAGAGGGGGATTACCTACAATGAGCAGTTCTTC.

V is TRBV5-1 and J is TRBJ1-4; 10 positions agree with TRBD1. The CDR3 has 15 amino acids. Germline V gives CDR1 SGHRS, CDR2 YFSETQ. J gave up 7 bases and V 0 bases, and 3 bases lay outside the gene matches. The CDR3, as DNA: TGCGCCAGCAGCTTGGCCGGGACAGGGGTTGAAAAACTGTTTTTT. Its protein is CASSLAGTGVEKLFF. Full variable domain (rest looked up from reference TRBV5-1 and TRBJ1-4): KAGVTQTPRYLIKTRGQQVTLSCSPISGHRSVSWYQQTPGQGLQFLFEYFSETQRNKGNFPGRFSGRQFSNSRSEMNVSTLELGDSALYLCASSLAGTGVEKLFFGSGTQLSVL.

The J gene is TRBJ2-7, the V gene TRBV4-2, with 11 nucleotides matching TRBD2. CDR1 and CDR2 (germline): LGHNA, YNFKEQ. The V and J ends lost 4 bases and 4 bases, in that order; junction bases with no gene match: 9. The CDR3 extends over 16 amino acids. The CDR3 spells CASSREGLAGRYEQYF. The CDR3 DNA reads TGTGCCAGCAGCCGTGAAGGACTAGCGGGTCGGTACGAGCAGTACTTC.

This clone was seen more than once but under ten times. CDR3 DNA: TGTGCCAGCAGCCCTGGGGACAGGGGATACACTGAAGCTTTCTTT. Translation gives CASSPGDRGYTEAFF. The chain uses TRBV5-4 and TRBJ1-1, with TRBD1 identical over 10 bases. The CDR3 is made up of 15 amino acids. Unmatched junction bases numbered 6, after V lost 4 bases and J lost 3 bases. Per germline, CDR1 SGHNT and CDR2 YYREEE (reference sequence).

The V gene is TRBV18, the J gene TRBJ2-7; 9 nucleotides line up with TRBD1. Germline CDR1 and CDR2: KGHSH and LQKENI. Trimming at V came to 4 bases and at J to 5 bases, leaving 3 bases not matched to a gene. This CDR3 region has 13 residues. The CDR3 sequence is CASSQTGGNEQYF. CDR3 bases: TGTGCCAGCTCACAGACAGGGGGGAACGAGCAGTACTTC.

CDR3 nucleotide sequence: TGTGCCAGCAGTCCTGAGGACTTATCACCAGATACGCAGTATTTT. As protein: CASSPEDLSPDTQYF. This chain connects TRBV6-7 to TRBJ2-3; D is possibly TRBD2 (5 bases). TRBV6-7 is filed as an ORF, its function uncertain. The CDR3 sequence is 15 residues long. V lost 5 bases and J lost 4, with 16 bases in between.

V and J are TRBV4-1 and TRBJ2-3; 9 positions agree with TRBD2. This CDR3 is 18 amino acids long. With 0 bases clipped from V and 0 bases from J, the junction kept 7 bases outside the gene matches. CDR1 is MGHRA and CDR2 is YSYEKL in the germline V gene. CDR3 sequence: CASSQESFTSGSTDTQYF. DNA for the CDR3: TGCGCCAGCAGCCAAGAGAGTTTTACTAGCGGGAGCACAGATACGCAGTATTTT.

The gene calls are TRBV5-6 and TRBJ1-2; 7 bases match TRBD1. This CDR3 region has 16 residues. Germline trimming cut 3 bases from V and 3 bases from J; bases unmatched to any gene: 11. The germline V gene has CDR1 SGHDT and CDR2 YYEEEE. CDR3 protein: CASSYDEDRYHYGYTF. CDR3 bases: TGTGCCAGCAGCTACGATGAGGACAGGTATCACTATGGCTACACCTTC.

The rearrangement links TRBV7-7 to TRBJ2-5; 8 bases line up with TRBD2. The germline gives CDR1 SSHAT, CDR2 FNYEAQ (reference sequence). With V trimmed by 0 bases and J by 4 bases, 7 bases remained unmatched. The CDR3 is 16 amino acids. The CDR3 sequence is CASSLAGIAGIETQYF. Written as DNA, the CDR3 is TGTGCCAGCAGCTTAGCCGGTATAGCGGGAATAGAGACCCAGTACTTC.